The 6 T cell receptor beta chains listed next were all sequenced from one sample in a study of blood T cell repertoires in COVID-19. Generated by immunoSEQ multiplex PCR, the TCRdb table keeps only in-frame clones and is missing some. The data hold approximately 46,000 clones, with around 78% observed a single time. Sequenced material: peripheral blood. Every receptor here comes from a human donor in a cohort sampled during active COVID-19.

This clone counts as medium-sized. The genes are TRBV4-1 and TRBJ1-5; D remains ambiguous. V was trimmed by 4 bases and J by 7 bases, leaving 11 bases between them. Germline CDR1 is MGHRA and CDR2 is YSYEKL. The CDR3 covers 13 residues. The CDR3 protein is CASSLSVGQPQHF. The CDR3 coding sequence is TGCGCCAGCAGCCTCTCGGTCGGGCAGCCCCAGCATTTT.

The chain has TRBV14 and TRBJ2-5; D not certain. The CDR3 loop spans 14 amino acids. Germline V gene sequence: CDR1 SGHDN, CDR2 FVKESK. The germline V and J ends were trimmed by 0 bases and 4 bases, with 9 bases remaining between them. This chain's CDR3 is CASSQDLSRETQYF. Written as DNA, the CDR3 is TGTGCCAGCAGCCAAGATCTGAGTAGAGAGACCCAGTACTTC. Complete variable domain (other parts from reference TRBV14 and TRBJ2-5): EAGVTQFPSHSVIEKGQTVTLRCDPISGHDNLYWYRRVMGKEIKFLLHFVKESKQDESGMPNNRFLAERTGGTYSTLKVQPAELEDSGVYFCASSQDLSRETQYFGPGTRLLVL.

The V gene is TRBV29-1, the J gene TRBJ2-2; a weak D match, TRBD1 (5 bases). The CDR3 sequence is 14 residues long. Between the trimmed V and J ends, which lost 4 bases and 6 bases, there was a span of 15 bases. Germline V CDR1 and CDR2: SQVTM, ANQGSEA. The CDR3, as DNA: TGCAGCGTTGCCCCCTTCGACAGTCCCGGGGAGCTGTTTTTT. It yields the protein CSVAPFDSPGELFF.

This chain joins TRBV9 and TRBJ2-7; 8 bases align to TRBD2. Unmatched junction bases numbered 11, after V lost 2 bases and J lost 7 bases. This CDR3 has 15 residues. The germline V gene has CDR1 SGDLS and CDR2 YYNGEE. The chain's CDR3 is CASSVGGGIKSEQYF. CDR3 nucleotides: TGTGCCAGCAGCGTGGGCGGGGGGATTAAGAGTGAGCAGTACTTC.

The V call is TRBV7-2, the J call TRBJ1-2, with 9 nucleotides matching TRBD1. The germline CDR1 and CDR2 sequences are SGHTA and FQGNSA. The CDR3 loop spans 16 amino acids. V trimming: 7 bases; J trimming: 6 bases; junction bases outside the gene matches: 15. CDR3: CASKPGTGNTGDGYTF. The CDR3 bases are TGTGCCAGCAAGCCCGGGACAGGGAATACAGGGGATGGCTACACCTTC.

This clone showed up just a few times. The CDR3 region is CATSDFRTVDNEQFF. In DNA form, the CDR3 reads TGTGCCACCAGTGATTTCCGGACAGTAGACAATGAGCAGTTCTTC. The chain couples TRBV24-1 to TRBJ2-1; D perhaps matches TRBD1 (6 bases). V lost 1 base to trimming and J lost 5 bases, with 11 bases between them. This CDR3 region has 15 residues. The germline gives CDR1 KGHDR, CDR2 SFDVKD.